A single sample is the source of the 30 T cell receptor beta chains below, sequenced in a study of cytomegalovirus exposure and HLA in healthy donors. The PCR was carried out with 60 Vbeta primers and 13 Jbeta primers. TCRdb's copy holds only in-frame clones and misses some; the assay was immunoSEQ multiplex PCR. The table lists some 120,000 clones, 75% to 90% of them singletons. Material for sequencing was PBMCs. Receptors were obtained from a woman in her 30s in good health and CMV-seropositive.

The chain recombines TRBV7-3 with TRBJ1-6, with 8 nucleotides matching TRBD1. This CDR3 spans 15 amino acids. J lost 7 bases, V lost 0 bases, and 2 bases had no gene match. The V gene's germline CDR1 is SGHTA and CDR2 FQGTGA. CDR3 coding DNA: TGTGCCAGCAGCTTAACGGACAGGGCAAATTCACCCCTCCACTTT. Encoded protein: CASSLTDRANSPLHF.

The chain links TRBV27 to TRBJ2-1; maybe TRBD1 (6 bases). V lost 6 bases to trimming and J lost 7 bases, with 13 bases between them. The CDR3 contains 13 residues. Germline lookup yields CDR1 MNHEY and CDR2 SMNVEV (reference sequence). As DNA, the CDR3 is TGTGCCAGCAGCCTAGACAGGTTGAATGAGCAGTTCTTC. Protein sequence: CASSLDRLNEQFF.

V gene TRBV9 combines with J gene TRBJ1-2; D is unclear. CDR3 size: 12 residues. The ends were cut back, 0 bases at V and 6 bases at J, with 6 bases in the middle. Germline CDR1 is SGDLS and CDR2 is YYNGEE. The CDR3 DNA follows: TGTGCCAGCAGCGTAGGCGGGGATGGCTACACCTTC. This translates into CASSVGGDGYTF.

This chain connects TRBV30 to TRBJ2-2, with 8 bases matching TRBD2. V shed 2 bases, J shed 1 base, and the junction held 0 bases outside the gene matches. Germline V CDR1 and CDR2: GTSNPN, SVGIG (reference sequence). This CDR3 spans 14 amino acids. The CDR3 region is CAWSLAGNTGELFF. The CDR3, as DNA: TGTGCCTGGAGTCTAGCGGGGAACACCGGGGAGCTGTTTTTT.

The chain couples TRBV30 to TRBJ1-6, with 8 nucleotides matching TRBD1. Germline CDR1 and CDR2: GTSNPN and SVGIG (reference sequence). The CDR3 totals 18 residues. After removal of 2 bases from V and 3 bases from J, the junction contained 12 bases not matched to a gene. For the CDR3, the DNA is TGTGCCTGGAGTACCTGGCGGACAGGGACGCTCTATAATTCACCCCTCCACTTT. Translation: CAWSTWRTGTLYNSPLHF.

The V call is TRBV18, the J call TRBJ2-7, with 8 bases lining up with TRBD1. The CDR3 spans 13 residues. CDR1 and CDR2 from the germline V gene are KGHSH and LQKENI. The trim removed 2 bases at V and 7 bases at J, leaving 4 bases unmatched. As DNA, the CDR3 is TGTGCCAGCTCACCAACAGGGGGTGGGGAGCAGTACTTC. It codes for CASSPTGGGEQYF.

The gene calls are TRBV27 and TRBJ1-1; D gene unclear. The CDR3 spans 13 residues. V lost 2 bases and J lost 1, with 5 bases in between. Per germline, CDR1 MNHEY and CDR2 SMNVEV (reference sequence). CDR3 in amino acids: CASSLSENTEAFF. CDR3 sequence (DNA): TGTGCCAGCAGTTTAAGCGAGAACACTGAAGCTTTCTTT.

This clone was seen more than once but under ten times. The chain joins TRBV2 to TRBJ2-7; possible D gene TRBD1, 7 bases. Per germline, CDR1 SNHLY and CDR2 FYNNEI. V was clipped by 6 bases and J by 5 bases, with 23 bases between them. The CDR3 is 16 amino acids. CDR3 protein: CASRQGGRLARNEQYF. The CDR3 DNA follows: TGTGCCAGCAGGCAGGGGGGAAGGCTAGCGAGGAACGAGCAGTACTTC.

The chain joins TRBV28 to TRBJ1-2; 7 bases are a match to TRBD1. In germline, CDR1 is MDHEN, CDR2 SYDVKM. V trimming: 10 bases; J trimming: 0 bases; junction bases outside the gene matches: 5. The CDR3 has 13 amino acids. DNA of the CDR3: TGTGCCATTAGGGACAGATCTAACTATGGCTACACCTTC. This gives the protein CAIRDRSNYGYTF.

The genes are TRBV9 and TRBJ2-1; weak D call: TRBD2 (6 bases). Germline V CDR1 and CDR2: SGDLS, YYNGEE. CDR3 length: 15 residues. Trimming shortened V by 3 bases and J by 3 bases, and 13 bases separated the two germline ends. CDR3 region: CASSADSGLYNEQFF. For the CDR3, the DNA is TGTGCCAGCAGCGCCGACTCGGGACTCTACAATGAGCAGTTCTTC.

This sequence joins TRBV5-4 and TRBJ1-4; the match to TRBD1 covers 8 bases. Germline values: CDR1 SGHNT, CDR2 YYREEE (reference sequence). Germline trimming cut 4 bases from V and 5 bases from J; bases unmatched to any gene: 7. The CDR3 runs to 15 residues. Written as DNA, the CDR3 is TGTGCCAGCAGCATCAACCAGGGGGCGAATGAAAAACTGTTTTTT. It is translated as CASSINQGANEKLFF.

The rearrangement links TRBV2 to TRBJ1-2; 7 nucleotides match TRBD1. The germline gives CDR1 SNHLY, CDR2 FYNNEI. Germline trimming cut 8 bases from V and 6 bases from J; bases unmatched to any gene: 15. CDR3 size: 15 residues. The CDR3 loop reads CASFSHRGKVNGYTF. As DNA, the CDR3 is TGTGCCAGCTTTAGCCACAGGGGAAAGGTGAATGGCTACACCTTC. Looking up the rest from reference TRBV2 and TRBJ1-2 gives the full variable domain: EPEVTQTPSHQVTQMGQEVILRCVPISNHLYFYWYRQILGQKVEFLVSFYNNEISEKSEIFDDQFSVERPDGSNFTLKIRSTKLEDSAMYFCASFSHRGKVNGYTFGSGTRLTVV.

The chain combines TRBV7-9 with TRBJ2-1, with D possibly TRBD2 on 6 matching bases. The germline gives CDR1 SEHNR, CDR2 FQNEAQ (reference sequence). The length of the CDR3 is 15 residues. Trimming took 2 bases from V and 0 from J, leaving 8 bases between them. CDR3 DNA sequence: TGTGCCAGCAGCTTACACGGGAGCTCCTACAATGAGCAGTTCTTC. The encoded protein is CASSLHGSSYNEQFF.

The chain combines TRBV5-6 with TRBJ1-1, with 7 bases fitting TRBD1. The CDR3 runs 16 residues. J gave up 1 base and V 6 bases, and 12 bases lay outside the gene matches. Germline V gene sequence: CDR1 SGHDT, CDR2 YYEEEE. The CDR3 reads CASIAGQLTTNTEAFF. CDR3 nucleotide sequence: TGTGCCAGCATAGCGGGACAGCTTACAACGAACACTGAAGCTTTCTTT.

This clone was counted a few times. The chain has TRBV7-9 and TRBJ2-1, with 10 positions matching TRBD2. The CDR3 sequence is 18 residues long. Germline V CDR1 and CDR2: SEHNR, FQNEAQ (reference sequence). With V trimmed by 3 bases and J by 9 bases, 17 bases remained unmatched. The CDR3 nucleotides read TGTGCCAGCAGCTTTGAAGTGAGGACTAGCGGTTATATGGGTGAGCAGTTCTTC. Amino acids: CASSFEVRTSGYMGEQFF.

The chain combines TRBV28 with TRBJ1-5; weak D call: TRBD1 (6 bases). Trimming cost V 5 bases and J 0 bases, with 14 bases left between them. The CDR3 runs to 16 residues. Germline-derived CDR1 and CDR2 are MDHEN and SYDVKM. Here the CDR3 reads CASSRQGGFSNQPQHF. Written as DNA, the CDR3 is TGTGCCAGCAGTCGTCAAGGGGGTTTTAGCAATCAGCCCCAGCATTTT.

The rearrangement uses TRBV11-3 and TRBJ1-1; the D is unclear. This CDR3 comprises 13 residues. The germline V and J ends were trimmed by 3 bases and 3 bases, with 8 bases remaining between them. Germline V lookup: CDR1 SGHNT, CDR2 YENEEA. CDR3 sequence reads: CASSFSRDTEAFF. The CDR3 DNA reads TGTGCCAGCAGCTTCTCCCGGGACACTGAAGCTTTCTTT.

This chain joins TRBV7-3 and TRBJ2-2; TRBD2 might be the D (6 bases). CDR3 length equals 13 residues. Germline values: CDR1 SGHTA, CDR2 FQGTGA. V lost 1 base, J lost 7 bases, and 7 bases lay in between. Here the CDR3 reads CASSLRGGGELFF. The DNA for the CDR3 is TGTGCCAGCAGCTTAAGGGGAGGCGGGGAGCTGTTTTTT. Based on the CDR3 plus reference TRBV7-3 and TRBJ2-2, the full variable domain is GAGVSQTPSNKVTEKGKYVELRCDPISGHTALYWYRQSLGQGPEFLIYFQGTGAADDSGLPNDRFFAVRPEGSVSTLKIQRTERGDSAVYLCASSLRGGGELFFGEGSRLTVL.

This rearrangement joins TRBV28 to TRBJ1-2, with 9 bases identical to TRBD1. Per germline, CDR1 MDHEN and CDR2 SYDVKM. The CDR3 length is 13 residues. The ends lost 10 bases at V and 3 bases at J; junction bases unmatched: 6. The CDR3, as DNA: TGTGCCATCTGGGGACAGGGAGACTATGGCTACACCTTC. Protein: CAIWGQGDYGYTF.

The gene calls are TRBV27 and TRBJ2-2; tentatively, D is TRBD2 (6 bases). Germline lookup yields CDR1 MNHEY and CDR2 SMNVEV (reference sequence). The CDR3 spans 15 residues. V shed 7 bases and J shed 4 bases, with 16 bases lying between them. The CDR3 loop reads CASNLGGTGTGELFF. The CDR3 nucleotides read TGTGCCAGCAACCTCGGCGGGACGGGCACCGGGGAGCTGTTTTTT.

V and J are TRBV5-1 and TRBJ2-1; D is unclear. Trimming stripped 7 bases from V and 1 base from J, with 18 bases between. The CDR3 extends over 16 amino acids. Germline CDR1 reads SGHRS; CDR2 reads YFSETQ. CDR3: CASSGSPVGSYNEQFF. As DNA, the CDR3 is TGCGCCAGCTCAGGAAGCCCCGTAGGTTCCTACAATGAGCAGTTCTTC.

The J gene is TRBJ1-2, the V gene TRBV29-1, with 7 bases matching TRBD1. The CDR3 runs 14 residues. The V gene end was trimmed by 6 bases and the J gene end by 2 bases; junction bases not matched to a gene: 9. The germline V gene has CDR1 SQVTM and CDR2 ANQGSEA. The CDR3 loop is CSVQGVAGNYGYTF. The CDR3 DNA follows: TGCAGCGTCCAGGGGGTTGCCGGGAACTATGGCTACACCTTC.

The chain couples TRBV28 to TRBJ2-2; 10 bases align to TRBD1. The J segment lost 7 bases and the V segment lost 9 bases, leaving 11 bases of the junction unmatched. The CDR3 length is 15 residues. Germline V lookup: CDR1 MDHEN, CDR2 SYDVKM. The CDR3 loop reads CASCPGQGTDGELFF. CDR3 coding DNA: TGTGCCAGTTGTCCGGGACAGGGGACGGACGGGGAGCTGTTTTTT.

The rearrangement links TRBV6-5 to TRBJ1-1; 9 bases line up with TRBD1. V lost 2 bases, J lost 4 bases, and 8 bases stayed unmatched. This CDR3 has 16 residues. The V gene's germline CDR1 is MNHEY and CDR2 SVGAGI. DNA of the CDR3: TGTGCCAGCAGTTACAAGGACAGGGGATGGGGCACTGAAGCTTTCTTT. It specifies CASSYKDRGWGTEAFF.

The chain joins TRBV18 to TRBJ2-5, with TRBD1 as a possible D gene (6 bases). CDR3 size: 14 residues. The V end was cut by 4 bases, the J end by 4 bases, with 13 bases between. CDR1 and CDR2 from the germline V gene are KGHSH and LQKENI. In DNA, the CDR3 is TGTGCCAGCTCACGAGACAGGAGCTCAGAGACCCAGTACTTC. It codes for CASSRDRSSETQYF.

This clone has a single count. J is TRBJ2-1 and V is TRBV28, with TRBD1 identical over 9 bases. The J segment lost 7 bases and the V segment lost 10 bases, leaving 11 bases of the junction unmatched. The germline V gene encodes CDR1 MDHEN and CDR2 SYDVKM. The CDR3 runs 14 residues. CDR3 sequence: CATAPTGGVNEQFF. Written as DNA, the CDR3 is TGTGCCACCGCCCCGACAGGGGGAGTGAATGAGCAGTTCTTC.

The J gene is TRBJ2-3, the V gene TRBV5-1; 8 nucleotides line up with TRBD2. CDR3 size: 16 residues. Germline V CDR1 and CDR2: SGHRS, YFSETQ. V shed 4 bases and J 0 bases; nucleotides not matched to a gene: 7. The CDR3 DNA reads TGCGCCAGCAGCATCCCACTAGCGGCTAGCACAGATACGCAGTATTTT. Its translation: CASSIPLAASTDTQYF.

The V call is TRBV19, the J call TRBJ2-3; 8 bases are a match to TRBD2. J gave up 3 bases and V 5 bases, and 16 bases lay outside the gene matches. Looked up from germline, CDR1 is LNHDA and CDR2 is SQIVND (reference sequence). This CDR3 is built from 18 residues. The CDR3: CASSYPRGAGDMTDTQYF. In DNA, the CDR3 is TGTGCCAGTAGTTACCCCCGGGGAGCGGGAGACATGACAGATACGCAGTATTTT.

CDR3 sequence reads: CASSFDRGAGNTIYF. CDR3 sequence (DNA): TGTGCCAGCAGCTTTGACAGGGGAGCCGGAAACACCATATATTTT. The rearrangement uses TRBV11-2 and TRBJ1-3; 8 nucleotides agree with TRBD1. CDR3 length: 15 residues. The J segment lost 4 bases and the V segment lost 3 bases, leaving 5 bases of the junction unmatched. From germline, CDR1 is SGHAT and CDR2 FQNNGV. Variable domain in full (rest from reference TRBV11-2 and TRBJ1-3): EAGVAQSPRYKIIEKRQSVAFWCNPISGHATLYWYQQILGQGPKLLIQFQNNGVVDDSQLPKDRFSAERLKGVDSTLKIQPAKLEDSAVYLCASSFDRGAGNTIYFGEGSWLTVV.

The J gene is TRBJ1-5, the V gene TRBV19, with D unresolved. Germline values: CDR1 LNHDA, CDR2 SQIVND (reference sequence). V was pared by 7 bases and J by 0 bases, with 10 bases between. The CDR3 totals 14 residues. The CDR3 region is CASIEVYSNQPQHF. The CDR3, as DNA: TGTGCCAGTATAGAAGTTTATAGCAATCAGCCCCAGCATTTT.